This record concerns one TCR beta chain sequence. Its cognate antigen is unknown. This sample was taken from a study of a mutant IDH1 vaccine in newly diagnosed glioma. Study in general: Among treated patients, approximately 60% were male and approximately 40% female, and mean age was roughly 40 years. Those enrolled had earlier been treated with radiotherapy, temozolomide, or both, mostly both. General observations from the study: Researchers report vaccine-induced immune responses in approximately 93% of patients.

TCRdb keeps only in-frame clones here, not all; method: immunoSEQ multiplex PCR. The table records 60,000 to 85,000 clones, roughly 78% of them present only once. Time point reported: baseline, week 1 (first vaccination visit). Treatment in this sample: pre-vaccination baseline after standard-of-care therapy. Sequences were derived from PBMCs, sampled from a glioma patient treated with radiotherapy, temozolomide or both. The TCR sequence derives from a man aged 50 to 59 with glioma.

The CDR3 DNA sequence: TGTGCCAGCAGCTGGGGCTATGGCTACACCTTC. Its protein product is CASSWGYGYTF. The V call is TRBV7-9, the J call TRBJ1-2, with D unresolved. This CDR3 spans 11 amino acids. CDR1 is SEHNR, CDR2 FQNEAQ, per germline (reference sequence). V was trimmed by 4 bases and J by 4 bases, leaving 4 bases between them.